One and the same sample provided the 15 T cell receptor beta chains below, sequenced in a study of cytomegalovirus exposure and HLA in healthy donors. PCR primers comprised 60 Vbeta and 13 Jbeta primers. Profiled with immunoSEQ multiplex PCR; TCRdb holds only in-frame clones, not every one. The repertoire holds tens of thousands of clones, with 70% to 80% as singletons. Sequencing input: PBMCs. The origin of the receptors is a man aged 55 to 70 in good health and CMV-seronegative.

The sample holds a few counts of this clone. V gene TRBV27 combines with J gene TRBJ2-5; 8 bases map to TRBD1. Germline CDR1 MNHEY, CDR2 SMNVEV (reference sequence). J gave up 2 bases and V 2 bases, and 4 bases lay outside the gene matches. There are 15 residues in the CDR3. The CDR3, as DNA: TGTGCCAGCAGTTTAGGGGGACAGGCACAAGAGACCCAGTACTTC. This gives the protein CASSLGGQAQETQYF.

V usage is TRBV5-6 and J usage is TRBJ2-7; D not resolved. Trimming took 0 bases from V and 2 from J, leaving 6 bases between them. The germline CDR1 and CDR2 sequences are SGHDT and YYEEEE. CDR3 length: 13 amino acids. The CDR3 sequence: CASSLVQTYEQYF. The CDR3 DNA reads as TGTGCCAGCAGCTTGGTTCAGACCTACGAGCAGTACTTC.

This clone has just a few counts. The chain carries TRBV6-5 and TRBJ1-2, with TRBD1 matching 7 bases. Germline loops: CDR1 MNHEY, CDR2 SVGAGI. The CDR3 spans 14 residues. With 2 bases clipped from V and 4 bases from J, the junction kept 4 bases outside the gene matches. Here the CDR3 reads CASSYEGARYGYTF. The DNA of the CDR3 is TGTGCCAGCAGTTACGAGGGGGCGCGCTATGGCTACACCTTC.

This clone was seen a few times. The chain employs TRBV2 and TRBJ1-5, with a possible D match to TRBD1 (5 bases). The CDR3 contains 16 residues. Germline V CDR1 and CDR2: SNHLY, FYNNEI. Trimming took 0 bases from V and 6 from J, leaving 15 bases between them. In DNA form, the CDR3 reads TGTGCCAGCAGTGAAGCGCTGGTCGGGGGATTTCAGCCCCAGCATTTT. It translates to CASSEALVGGFQPQHF.

The CDR3 bases are TGTGCCAGCAGCTTGGACCCGCAGGCCTCCTACAATGAGCAGTTCTTC. It codes for CASSLDPQASYNEQFF. This chain links TRBV5-4 with TRBJ2-1, with no clear D. The germline V gene encodes CDR1 SGHNT and CDR2 YYREEE (reference sequence). Trimming pared 0 bases from V and 0 bases from J, leaving 10 bases between. This CDR3 is 16 amino acids long.

J is TRBJ1-4 and V is TRBV4-1, with 7 positions matching TRBD1. CDR1 is MGHRA, CDR2 YSYEKL, per germline. The CDR3 extends over 17 amino acids. The V and J ends lost 3 bases and 7 bases, in that order; junction bases with no gene match: 14. The CDR3 spells CASSQDLGGAYGEKLFF. The CDR3 DNA follows: TGCGCCAGCAGCCAGGATCTAGGGGGCGCATATGGTGAAAAACTGTTTTTT.

This chain connects TRBV27 to TRBJ1-4; possible D gene TRBD1, 5 bases. Germline CDR1 and CDR2: MNHEY and SMNVEV (reference sequence). Trimming stripped 0 bases from V and 5 bases from J, with 10 bases between. CDR3 length: 15 amino acids. The CDR3 protein is CASSLSWGLNEKLFF. In nucleotides, the CDR3 is TGTGCCAGCAGTTTATCTTGGGGCCTAAATGAAAAACTGTTTTTT.

This clone was recorded once. The chain links TRBV2 to TRBJ1-2; a possible D gene is TRBD1 (6 bases). This CDR3 comprises 12 residues. The germline V gene has CDR1 SNHLY and CDR2 FYNNEI. V was pared by 10 bases and J by 8 bases, with 17 bases between. CDR3 sequence: CAIETGSLGYTF. Written as DNA, the CDR3 is TGTGCCATCGAGACAGGCTCCCTAGGCTACACCTTC. Together with reference TRBV2 and TRBJ1-2, the CDR3 gives the full variable domain: EPEVTQTPSHQVTQMGQEVILRCVPISNHLYFYWYRQILGQKVEFLVSFYNNEISEKSEIFDDQFSVERPDGSNFTLKIRSTKLEDSAMYFCAIETGSLGYTFGSGTRLTVV.

This rearrangement joins TRBV11-2 to TRBJ2-7; TRBD2 matches at 8 bases. CDR3 length: 15 amino acids. With V trimmed by 5 bases and J by 6 bases, 12 bases remained unmatched. Germline CDR1 reads SGHAT; CDR2 reads FQNNGV. The CDR3 bases are TGTGCCAGCAGCCTGGTTTGGCGGGAGGACGTCGAGCAGTACTTC. Amino acids: CASSLVWREDVEQYF.

The rearrangement joins TRBV5-4 to TRBJ2-5; D is perhaps TRBD2 (5 bases). The CDR3 sequence is 13 residues long. The V end was cut by 0 bases, the J end by 4 bases, with 7 bases between. CDR1 and CDR2 from the germline V gene are SGHNT and YYREEE (reference sequence). The CDR3 reads CASSLEGRETQYF. CDR3 nucleotide sequence: TGTGCCAGCAGCTTGGAAGGGAGAGAGACCCAGTACTTC.

V is TRBV4-3 and J is TRBJ2-5, with D possibly matching TRBD2 (5 bases). Germline V lookup: CDR1 LGHNA, CDR2 YSLEER. Trimming cost V 0 bases and J 5 bases, with 19 bases left between them. The CDR3 is made up of 17 amino acids. DNA of the CDR3: TGCGCCAGCAGCCAAGATACGGGGTTCACCCCCGGGGAGACCCAGTACTTC. Protein product: CASSQDTGFTPGETQYF.

The chain joins TRBV27 to TRBJ1-4; TRBD1 agrees at 10 bases. Germline CDR1 reads MNHEY; CDR2 reads SMNVEV (reference sequence). V was clipped by 4 bases and J by 6 bases; unmatched bases: 2. The CDR3 runs 14 residues. In DNA form, the CDR3 reads TGTGCCAGCAGTTCGACAGGGGGCTATGAAAAACTGTTTTTT. This encodes CASSSTGGYEKLFF.

This clone was detected only a few times. V is TRBV5-6 and J is TRBJ2-3; 13 positions agree with TRBD2. The trim removed 2 bases at V and 3 bases at J, leaving 6 bases unmatched. Looked up from germline, CDR1 is SGHDT and CDR2 is YYEEEE. The CDR3 is 17 amino acids. CDR3 sequence reads: CASSFGLAGAGTDTQYF. CDR3 in DNA: TGTGCCAGCAGCTTCGGACTAGCGGGAGCCGGAACAGATACGCAGTATTTT.

Written as DNA, the CDR3 is TGTGCCACCAGCGGCCCAGGGCAGGCCTTCCAAGTCCAAGAGACCCAGTACTTC. As protein: CATSGPGQAFQVQETQYF. The rearrangement uses TRBV15 and TRBJ2-5; tentatively, D is TRBD1 (5 bases). This CDR3 contains 18 residues. Trimming stripped 5 bases from V and 1 base from J, with 23 bases between. From germline, CDR1 is LNHNV and CDR2 YYDKDF (reference sequence). Filled out from reference TRBV15 and TRBJ2-5, the complete variable domain reads DAMVIQNPRYQVTQFGKPVTLSCSQTLNHNVMYWYQQKSSQAPKLLFHYYDKDFNNEADTPDNFQSRRPNTSFCFLDIRSPGLGDTAMYLCATSGPGQAFQVQETQYFGPGTRLLVL.

Only a few counts were recorded for this clone. The chain is built from TRBV4-3 and TRBJ1-2; unclear D gene. Looked up from germline, CDR1 is LGHNA and CDR2 is YSLEER. This CDR3 has 14 amino acids. The germline V and J ends were trimmed by 0 bases and 3 bases, with 8 bases remaining between them. CDR3 nucleotide sequence: TGCGCCAGCAGCCAAGATTATCGGGACTATGGCTACACCTTC. This codes for CASSQDYRDYGYTF.